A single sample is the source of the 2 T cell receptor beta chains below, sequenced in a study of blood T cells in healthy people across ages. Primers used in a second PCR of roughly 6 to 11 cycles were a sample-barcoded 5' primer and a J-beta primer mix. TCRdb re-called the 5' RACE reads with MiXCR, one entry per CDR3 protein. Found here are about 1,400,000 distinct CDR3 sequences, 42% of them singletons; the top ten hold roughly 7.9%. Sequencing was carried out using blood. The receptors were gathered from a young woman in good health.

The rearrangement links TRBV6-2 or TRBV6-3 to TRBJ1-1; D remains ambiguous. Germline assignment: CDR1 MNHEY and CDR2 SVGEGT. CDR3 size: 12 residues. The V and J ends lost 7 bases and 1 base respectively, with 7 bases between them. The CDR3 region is CASTARNTEAFF. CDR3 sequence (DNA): TGTGCCAGCACTGCGCGGAACACTGAAGCTTTCTTT.

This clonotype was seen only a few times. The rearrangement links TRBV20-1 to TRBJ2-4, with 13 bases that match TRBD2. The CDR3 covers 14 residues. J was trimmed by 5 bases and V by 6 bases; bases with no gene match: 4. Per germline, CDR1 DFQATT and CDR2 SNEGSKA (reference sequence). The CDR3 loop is CSASTSGRQNIQYF. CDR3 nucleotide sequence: TGCAGTGCGTCGACTAGCGGGAGGCAAAACATTCAGTACTTC.